This entry lists 2 T cell receptor beta chains sequenced from one sample in a study of shared clonotypes between healthy human individuals. Naive-designated CD8 cells lacked CD45RO, were positively enriched for CCR7, and omitted terminally differentiated effector memory CD45RA+ cells. Method: immunoSEQ multiplex PCR; TCRdb's copy keeps in-frame clones and lacks some. The sample gives some 2.1 million clones, approximately 94% of which show up once; roughly 1% is in the top ten. The source material was naive CD8+ T cells sorted from blood. The receptors were gathered from a man aged 18 to 30 in good health.

This clone was seen a single time. V usage is TRBV20-1 and J usage is TRBJ1-4; D gene unclear. CDR3 size: 8 residues. V was trimmed by 3 bases and J by 14 bases, leaving 4 bases between them. CDR1 and CDR2 from the germline V gene are DFQATT and SNEGSKA (reference sequence). CDR3 in amino acids: CSASDLFF. DNA of the CDR3: TGCAGTGCTAGCGACCTGTTTTTT.

The chain employs TRBV30 and TRBJ2-5; D gene uncertain. V was trimmed by 0 bases and J by 1 base, leaving 3 bases between them. Looked up from germline, CDR1 is GTSNPN and CDR2 is SVGIG (reference sequence). This CDR3 is 12 amino acids long. CDR3 loop: CAWSVSQETQYF. The CDR3 nucleotides read TGTGCCTGGAGTGTCAGCCAAGAGACCCAGTACTTC. The whole variable domain, filled in from reference TRBV30 and TRBJ2-5, reads SQTIHQWPATLVQPVGSPLSLECTVEGTSNPNLYWYRQAAGRGLQLLFYSVGIGQISSEVPQNLSASRPQDRQFILSSKKLLLSDSGFYLCAWSVSQETQYFGPGTRLLVL.